The 20 T cell receptor beta chains below were found in one sample sequenced in a study of T cells after yellow fever vaccination. One entry per CDR3 protein, called by TCRdb with MiXCR from the 5' RACE reads. The sample has 320,000 or so distinct CDR3 sequences; 7% to 9% are singletons. The sample here was PBMCs, taken about 49 days after the first yellow fever vaccination. The origin of the receptors is a man aged 18 to 30 who received the YFV17D yellow fever vaccine.

The V call is TRBV7-6, the J call TRBJ2-6; D gene ambiguous. The CDR3 covers 17 residues. The germline V and J ends were trimmed by 5 bases and 0 bases, with 14 bases remaining between them. CDR1 is SGHVS, CDR2 FNYEAQ, per germline. CDR3 protein: CASSPSGRSSGANVLTF. The CDR3 nucleotides are TGTGCCAGCAGCCCCTCCGGCAGGTCCTCTGGGGCCAACGTCCTGACTTTC.

This clonotype showed up just a few times. The chain is built from TRBV20-1 and TRBJ1-4; 7 bases are shared with TRBD1. Trimming cost V 1 base and J 8 bases; bases outside gene matches: 4. Germline CDR1 is DFQATT and CDR2 is SNEGSKA (reference sequence). The CDR3 is made up of 13 amino acids. DNA of the CDR3: TGCAGTGCTAGAGCGGGGGACAGCGAAAAACTGTTTTTT. Translated: CSARAGDSEKLFF.

In this sample, this clonotype turned up a few times. The chain has TRBV12-3 or TRBV12-4 and TRBJ2-3; D is uncertain. Trimming pared 0 bases from V and 4 bases from J, leaving 8 bases between. The CDR3 consists of 14 residues. The DNA for the CDR3 is TGTGCCAGCAGTTTAGCGCACCGAGCAGATACGCAGTATTTT. Its protein product is CASSLAHRADTQYF.

This clonotype has a count of ten or more. The CDR3 spells CSARGRGAGFNTQYF. The CDR3 DNA follows: TGCAGTGCTAGAGGGAGGGGTGCGGGTTTTAATACGCAGTATTTT. The V and J genes are TRBV20-1 and TRBJ2-3, with D tentatively TRBD2 (6 bases). This CDR3 is built from 15 residues. V shed 1 base and J shed 7 bases, with 18 bases lying between them. CDR1 is DFQATT, CDR2 SNEGSKA, per germline (reference sequence).

CDR3 loop: CASSRDRSEQFF. In nucleotides, the CDR3 is TGTGCCAGTAGTAGGGACAGGTCTGAGCAGTTCTTC. The chain couples TRBV19 to TRBJ2-1; 8 bases match TRBD1. Germline V gene data show CDR1 as LNHDA and CDR2 as SQIVND (reference sequence). The CDR3 extends over 12 amino acids. V dropped 4 bases and J dropped 9; count of bases not matched to a gene: 2.

This clonotype was seen more than once but under ten times. The chain recombines TRBV7-2 with TRBJ2-3; 10 bases are a match to TRBD2. There are 17 residues in the CDR3. Germline CDR1 reads SGHTA; CDR2 reads FQGNSA. With 2 bases clipped from V and 1 base from J, the junction kept 6 bases outside the gene matches. The CDR3 loop reads CASSLPLAGERTDTQYF. The CDR3 DNA reads TGTGCCAGCAGCTTACCCCTAGCGGGGGAACGCACAGATACGCAGTATTTT.

This clonotype was seen many times. This chain joins TRBV7-9 and TRBJ2-1; 8 nucleotides agree with TRBD2. V dropped 4 bases and J dropped 2; count of bases not matched to a gene: 4. The CDR3 has 15 amino acids. Germline CDR1 and CDR2: SEHNR and FQNEAQ (reference sequence). CDR3 in amino acids: CASSYLAGTYNEQFF. The CDR3 DNA reads as TGTGCCAGCAGCTATCTAGCGGGTACCTACAATGAGCAGTTCTTC.

This clonotype was found a few times. The chain joins TRBV10-3 to TRBJ2-3, with D perhaps TRBD2 (6 bases). CDR1 ENHRY and CDR2 SYGVKD come from the germline V gene. The germline V and J ends were trimmed by 5 bases and 4 bases, with 19 bases remaining between them. This CDR3 region has 16 residues. The CDR3 is CAISNGRETVPDTQYF. For the CDR3, the DNA is TGTGCCATCAGTAACGGCCGGGAGACCGTCCCAGATACGCAGTATTTT.

This clonotype was seen a few times. This rearrangement joins TRBV20-1 to TRBJ1-3; D is ambiguous. The CDR3 is made up of 13 amino acids. The V end was cut by 3 bases, the J end by 2 bases, with 8 bases between. Germline CDR1 and CDR2: DFQATT and SNEGSKA (reference sequence). CDR3 sequence: CSARTDPGNTIYF. CDR3 coding DNA: TGCAGTGCTAGGACGGATCCTGGAAACACCATATATTTT.

This clonotype was counted at least ten times. The chain recombines TRBV20-1 with TRBJ2-5; 9 bases agree with TRBD2. The V gene's germline CDR1 is DFQATT and CDR2 SNEGSKA (reference sequence). V trimming: 3 bases; J trimming: 0 bases; junction bases outside the gene matches: 5. The CDR3 contains 15 residues. In DNA, the CDR3 is TGCAGTGCTAGGGCAGCTAGCGGGGACCAAGAGACCCAGTACTTC. This gives the protein CSARAASGDQETQYF.

The chain joins TRBV7-6 to TRBJ1-2, with D possibly being TRBD1 (5 bases). The germline V gene has CDR1 SGHVS and CDR2 FNYEAQ. This CDR3 has 15 amino acids. V dropped 3 bases and J dropped 4 bases, with 15 bases sitting between them. CDR3 in DNA: TGTGCCAGCAGCTTCTCCAGCTCAGGGTCCTATGGCTACACCTTC. Residues: CASSFSSSGSYGYTF.

This clonotype has a count of ten or more. The rearrangement links TRBV20-1 to TRBJ2-3; TRBD2 might be the D (7 bases). This CDR3 has 15 amino acids. Trimming pared 0 bases from V and 6 bases from J, leaving 16 bases between. CDR1 is DFQATT, CDR2 SNEGSKA, per germline (reference sequence). CDR3 loop: CSARDLRGGGDTQYF. The DNA for the CDR3 is TGCAGTGCTAGAGATCTGAGGGGGGGAGGGGATACGCAGTATTTT.

Only a few counts were recorded for this clonotype. This chain uses TRBV20-1 with TRBJ1-1; 7 nucleotides align to TRBD1. The CDR3 contains 13 residues. The germline gives CDR1 DFQATT, CDR2 SNEGSKA (reference sequence). Trimming at V came to 2 bases and at J to 1 base, leaving 1 base not matched to a gene. The CDR3 DNA sequence: TGCAGTGCTAGACGGACAGGGAACACTGAAGCTTTCTTT. It specifies CSARRTGNTEAFF.

This clonotype was observed at least ten times. The V gene is TRBV7-2, the J gene TRBJ2-1; D might be TRBD2 (6 bases). The CDR3 has 13 amino acids. Germline-derived CDR1 and CDR2 are SGHTA and FQGNSA. Trimming shortened V by 3 bases and J by 9 bases, and 12 bases separated the two germline ends. The CDR3 protein is CASSFRRGPEQFF. Written as DNA, the CDR3 is TGTGCCAGCAGCTTTCGGCGGGGTCCTGAGCAGTTCTTC.

This chain links TRBV11-2 with TRBJ2-7; the D is unclear. V was cut by 5 bases and J by 5 bases, with 19 bases left in between. Germline CDR1 SGHAT, CDR2 FQNNGV. The CDR3 is 15 residues long. The CDR3 sequence: CASSRRDVLQHEQYF. CDR3 in DNA: TGTGCCAGCAGCCGTCGAGACGTCTTGCAACACGAGCAGTACTTC.

The chain combines TRBV12-3 or TRBV12-4 with TRBJ1-1; D is ambiguous. CDR3 length: 12 residues. V lost 3 bases and J lost 8, with 10 bases in between. CDR3 sequence: CASSLGTREAFF. The DNA of the CDR3 is TGTGCCAGCAGTTTGGGTACTAGGGAAGCTTTCTTT.

The chain joins TRBV5-6 to TRBJ2-3; 7 nucleotides line up with TRBD2. J was trimmed by 1 base and V by 2 bases; bases with no gene match: 4. Looked up from germline, CDR1 is SGHDT and CDR2 is YYEEEE. The CDR3 has 15 residues. Written as DNA, the CDR3 is TGTGCCAGCAGCTTCTTTGCGGGGGGCACAGATACGCAGTATTTT. Residues: CASSFFAGGTDTQYF.

This clonotype has a handful of counts. The V gene is TRBV11-2, the J gene TRBJ2-5; the match to TRBD2 covers 9 bases. Losses at the gene ends were 7 bases for V and 4 bases for J; bases not matched to a gene: 10. This CDR3 is built from 15 residues. Germline V lookup: CDR1 SGHAT, CDR2 FQNNGV. CDR3 sequence reads: CASNPGAGGGETQYF. CDR3 nucleotide sequence: TGTGCCAGCAACCCAGGCGCGGGGGGGGGAGAGACCCAGTACTTC.

This clonotype was observed a handful of times. This CDR3 is CASSLAGGINEQFF. CDR3 sequence (DNA): TGTGCCAGCAGCTTAGCGGGGGGCATCAATGAGCAGTTCTTC. The chain carries TRBV7-3 and TRBJ2-1; TRBD2 matches at 8 bases. V dropped 2 bases and J dropped 6; count of bases not matched to a gene: 3. Germline V gene data show CDR1 as SGHTA and CDR2 as FQGTGA. CDR3 length: 14 amino acids.

In this sample, this clonotype turned up a few times. The chain recombines TRBV20-1 with TRBJ2-3; D ambiguous. V lost 4 bases and J lost 6, with 8 bases in between. In germline, CDR1 is DFQATT, CDR2 SNEGSKA (reference sequence). This CDR3 spans 11 amino acids. CDR3 residues: CSATYTDTQYF. The CDR3 DNA is TGCAGTGCTACCTATACGGATACGCAGTATTTT.